The T cell receptor beta chain described here comes from a study of shared clonotypes between healthy human individuals. Germline V gives CDR1 SQVTM, CDR2 ANQGSEA. The ends were cut back, 3 bases at V and 2 bases at J, with 11 bases in the middle. This CDR3 spans 13 amino acids. Across several immunoSEQ plates, the genomic DNA of each subset was split evenly. How the authors handled the data: Filtering differed because ImmunoSEQ produced junction-only sequences that carried no quality scores. The data were produced by immunoSEQ multiplex PCR, yet TCRdb's version contains in-frame clones alone and is incomplete. Clone size and the V and J calls come from that table; the DNA yielded D and trimming. The profile shows 330,000 or so clones, around 67% of them singletons.

The source is a man in his thirties or forties in good health. J is TRBJ2-7 and V is TRBV29-1; D remains ambiguous. The sample was memory CD4+ T cells sorted from blood. Subset denoted: CD45RA-negative fraction. The CDR3 is CSVENGPAYEQYF. The CDR3, as DNA: TGCAGCGTTGAGAACGGCCCTGCCTACGAGCAGTACTTC.